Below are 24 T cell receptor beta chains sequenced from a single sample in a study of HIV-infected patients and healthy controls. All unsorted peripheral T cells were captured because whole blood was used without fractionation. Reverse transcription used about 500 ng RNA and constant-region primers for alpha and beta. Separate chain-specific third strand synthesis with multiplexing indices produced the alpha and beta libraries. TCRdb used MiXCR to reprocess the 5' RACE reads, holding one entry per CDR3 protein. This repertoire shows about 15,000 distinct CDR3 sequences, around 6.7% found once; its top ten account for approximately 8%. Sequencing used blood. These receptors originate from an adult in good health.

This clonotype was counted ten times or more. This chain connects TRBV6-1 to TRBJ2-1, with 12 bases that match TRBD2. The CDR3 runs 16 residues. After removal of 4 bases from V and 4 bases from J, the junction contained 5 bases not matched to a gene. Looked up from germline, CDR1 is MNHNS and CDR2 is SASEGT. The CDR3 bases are TGTGCCAGCAGTGCACGACTAGCGGGGGCGTACAATGAGCAGTTCTTC. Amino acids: CASSARLAGAYNEQFF.

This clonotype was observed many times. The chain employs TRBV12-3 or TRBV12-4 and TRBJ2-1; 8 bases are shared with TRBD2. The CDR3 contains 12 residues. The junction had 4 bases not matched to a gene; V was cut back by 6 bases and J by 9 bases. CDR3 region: CASSGGVGEQFF. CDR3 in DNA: TGTGCCAGCAGCGGGGGGGTTGGTGAGCAGTTCTTC.

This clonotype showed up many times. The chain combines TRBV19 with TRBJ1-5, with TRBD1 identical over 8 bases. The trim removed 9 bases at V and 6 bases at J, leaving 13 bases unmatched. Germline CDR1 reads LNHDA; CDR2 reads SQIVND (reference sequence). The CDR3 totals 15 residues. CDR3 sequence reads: CASVGSQGASQPQHF. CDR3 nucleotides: TGTGCCAGCGTGGGCTCTCAGGGGGCTAGTCAGCCCCAGCATTTT.

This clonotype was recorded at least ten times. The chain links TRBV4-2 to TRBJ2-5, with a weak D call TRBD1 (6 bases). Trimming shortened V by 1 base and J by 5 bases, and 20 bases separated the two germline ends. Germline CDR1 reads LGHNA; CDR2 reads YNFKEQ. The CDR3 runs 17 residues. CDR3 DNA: TGTGCCAGCAGCCAAGCGGTCGGGGCTACCCAGGGGGAGACCCAGTACTTC. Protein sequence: CASSQAVGATQGETQYF.

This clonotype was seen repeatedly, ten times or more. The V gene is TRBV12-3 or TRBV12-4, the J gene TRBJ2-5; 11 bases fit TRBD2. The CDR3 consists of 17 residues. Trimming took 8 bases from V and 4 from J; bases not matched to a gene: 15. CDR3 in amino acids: CASAARTSGPRGETQYF. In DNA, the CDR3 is TGTGCCAGCGCGGCTCGGACTAGCGGGCCCCGGGGAGAGACCCAGTACTTC.

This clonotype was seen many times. The CDR3 region has the DNA TGTGCCAGCAGCTTAGGCCGAGGCAGGGGAAATCAGCCCCAGCATTTT. Translation gives CASSLGRGRGNQPQHF. The chain couples TRBV13 to TRBJ1-5; D might be TRBD1 (6 bases). The CDR3 contains 16 residues. V was shortened by 0 bases and J by 4 bases, with 13 bases between the two germline ends. The germline gives CDR1 PRHDT, CDR2 FYEKMQ (reference sequence). The variable domain in full, completed from reference TRBV13 and TRBJ1-5, reads AAGVIQSPRHLIKEKRETATLKCYPIPRHDTVYWYQQGPGQDPQFLISFYEKMQSDKGSIPDRFSAQQFSDYHSELNMSSLELGDSALYFCASSLGRGRGNQPQHFGDGTRLSIL.

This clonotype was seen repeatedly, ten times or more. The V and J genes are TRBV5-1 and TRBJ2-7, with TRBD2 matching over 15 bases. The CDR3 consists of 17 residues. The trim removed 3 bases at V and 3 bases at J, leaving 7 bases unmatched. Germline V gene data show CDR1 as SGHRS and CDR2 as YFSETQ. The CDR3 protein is CASSYGTSGGSRYEQYF. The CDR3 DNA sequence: TGCGCCAGCAGCTATGGGACTAGCGGGGGGAGTCGCTACGAGCAGTACTTC. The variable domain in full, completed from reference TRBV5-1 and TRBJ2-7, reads KAGVTQTPRYLIKTRGQQVTLSCSPISGHRSVSWYQQTPGQGLQFLFEYFSETQRNKGNFPGRFSGRQFSNSRSEMNVSTLELGDSALYLCASSYGTSGGSRYEQYFGPGTRLTVT.

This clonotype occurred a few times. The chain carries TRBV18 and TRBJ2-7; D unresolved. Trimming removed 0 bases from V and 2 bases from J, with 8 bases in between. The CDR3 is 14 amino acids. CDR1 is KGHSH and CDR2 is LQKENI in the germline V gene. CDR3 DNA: TGTGCCAGCTCACCACCGAAGGAAACCTACGAGCAGTACTTC. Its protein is CASSPPKETYEQYF.

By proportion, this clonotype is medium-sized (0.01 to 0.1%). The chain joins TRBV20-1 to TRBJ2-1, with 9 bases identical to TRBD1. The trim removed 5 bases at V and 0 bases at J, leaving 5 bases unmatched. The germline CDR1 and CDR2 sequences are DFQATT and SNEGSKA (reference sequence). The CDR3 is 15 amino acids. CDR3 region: CSARTGESSYNEQFF. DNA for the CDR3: TGCAGTGCTCGGACAGGGGAGAGCTCCTACAATGAGCAGTTCTTC.

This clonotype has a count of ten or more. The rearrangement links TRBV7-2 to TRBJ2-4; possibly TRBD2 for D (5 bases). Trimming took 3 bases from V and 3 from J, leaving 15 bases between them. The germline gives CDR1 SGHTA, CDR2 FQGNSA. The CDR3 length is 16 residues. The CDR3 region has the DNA TGTGCCAGCAGCTTGGGTGTCGGGGTGGTCAAAAACATTCAGTACTTC. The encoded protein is CASSLGVGVVKNIQYF.

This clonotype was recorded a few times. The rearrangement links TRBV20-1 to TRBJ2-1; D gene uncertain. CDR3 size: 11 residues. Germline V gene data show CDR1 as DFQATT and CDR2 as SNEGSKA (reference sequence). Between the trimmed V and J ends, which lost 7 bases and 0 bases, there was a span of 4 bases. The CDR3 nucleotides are TGCAGTGACCTCTCCTACAATGAGCAGTTCTTC. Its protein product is CSDLSYNEQFF.

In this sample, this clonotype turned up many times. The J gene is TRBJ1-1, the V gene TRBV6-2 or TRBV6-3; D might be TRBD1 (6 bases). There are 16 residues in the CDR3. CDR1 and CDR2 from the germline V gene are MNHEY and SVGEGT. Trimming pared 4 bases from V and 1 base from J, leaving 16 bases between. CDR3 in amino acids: CASSSYRASENTEAFF. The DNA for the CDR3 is TGTGCCAGCAGTTCATACAGGGCCTCCGAGAACACTGAAGCTTTCTTT.

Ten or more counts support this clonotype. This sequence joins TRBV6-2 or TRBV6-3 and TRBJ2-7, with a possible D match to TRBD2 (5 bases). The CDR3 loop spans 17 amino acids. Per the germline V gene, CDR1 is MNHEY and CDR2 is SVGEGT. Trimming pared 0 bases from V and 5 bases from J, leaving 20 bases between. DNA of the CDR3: TGTGCCAGCAGTTACTCGAGGGCCGAACAAAGCACAAACGAGCAGTACTTC. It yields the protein CASSYSRAEQSTNEQYF.

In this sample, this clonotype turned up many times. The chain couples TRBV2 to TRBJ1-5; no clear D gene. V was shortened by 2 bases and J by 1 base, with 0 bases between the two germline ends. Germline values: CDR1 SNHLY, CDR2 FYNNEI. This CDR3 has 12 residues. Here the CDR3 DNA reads TGTGCCAGCAGTGAAAGCAATCAGCCCCAGCATTTT. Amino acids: CASSESNQPQHF.

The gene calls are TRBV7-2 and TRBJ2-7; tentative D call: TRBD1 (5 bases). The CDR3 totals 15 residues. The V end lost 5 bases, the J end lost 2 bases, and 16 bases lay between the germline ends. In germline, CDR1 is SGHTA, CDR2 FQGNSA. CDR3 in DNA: TGTGCCAGCAGCCTCCACAGGTATGCGGCCTACGAGCAGTACTTC. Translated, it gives CASSLHRYAAYEQYF.

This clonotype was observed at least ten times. The CDR3 sequence is CASTFDPATNEKLFF. The CDR3 nucleotides are TGTGCCAGCACCTTTGACCCTGCAACTAATGAAAAACTGTTTTTT. The J gene is TRBJ1-4, the V gene TRBV7-2, with D hard to call. Trimming took off 7 bases at V and 0 bases at J, with 12 bases between the two ends. The germline V gene has CDR1 SGHTA and CDR2 FQGNSA. CDR3 length equals 15 residues.

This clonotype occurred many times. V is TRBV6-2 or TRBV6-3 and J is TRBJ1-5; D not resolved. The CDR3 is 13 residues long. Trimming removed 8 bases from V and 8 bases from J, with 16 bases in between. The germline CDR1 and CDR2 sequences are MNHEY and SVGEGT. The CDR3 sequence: CASGIGRREPQHF. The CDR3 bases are TGTGCCAGCGGCATAGGTCGGCGGGAGCCCCAGCATTTT.

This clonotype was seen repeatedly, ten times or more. CDR3 sequence reads: CSARDYQRIQETQYF. CDR3 sequence (DNA): TGCAGTGCTAGAGATTATCAGCGGATCCAAGAGACCCAGTACTTC. V is TRBV20-1 and J is TRBJ2-5; perhaps TRBD2 as D (5 bases). V was pared by 0 bases and J by 1 base, with 12 bases between. The germline V gene encodes CDR1 DFQATT and CDR2 SNEGSKA (reference sequence). There are 15 residues in the CDR3.

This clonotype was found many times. The CDR3 bases are TGTGCCATCAGTGCCCAGGAAGGCGGGGGGGCTTACGAGCAGTACTTC. Residues: CAISAQEGGGAYEQYF. This chain joins TRBV10-3 and TRBJ2-7; TRBD2 matches 9 bases. The CDR3 has 16 amino acids. CDR1 ENHRY and CDR2 SYGVKD come from the germline V gene. V gave up 4 bases and J gave up 4 bases; unmatched junction bases: 11.

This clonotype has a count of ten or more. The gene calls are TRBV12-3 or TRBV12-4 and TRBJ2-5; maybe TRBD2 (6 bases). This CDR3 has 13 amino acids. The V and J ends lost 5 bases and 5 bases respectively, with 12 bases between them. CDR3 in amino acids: CASSKPEGETQYF. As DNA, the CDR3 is TGTGCCAGCAGTAAACCGGAGGGGGAGACCCAGTACTTC.

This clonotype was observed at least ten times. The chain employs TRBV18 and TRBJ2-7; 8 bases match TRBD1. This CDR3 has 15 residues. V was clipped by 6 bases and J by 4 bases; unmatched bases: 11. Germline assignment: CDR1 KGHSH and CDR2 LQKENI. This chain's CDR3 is CASSQQGGAGYEQYF. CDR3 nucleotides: TGTGCCAGCTCGCAACAGGGGGGCGCCGGGTACGAGCAGTACTTC.

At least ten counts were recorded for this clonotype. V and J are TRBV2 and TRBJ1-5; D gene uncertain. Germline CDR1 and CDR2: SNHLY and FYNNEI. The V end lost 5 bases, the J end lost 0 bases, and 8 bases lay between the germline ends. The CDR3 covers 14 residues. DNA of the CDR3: TGTGCCAGCAGTAGGGCAGTTAGCAATCAGCCCCAGCATTTT. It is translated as CASSRAVSNQPQHF. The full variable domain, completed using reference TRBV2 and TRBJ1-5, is EPEVTQTPSHQVTQMGQEVILRCVPISNHLYFYWYRQILGQKVEFLVSFYNNEISEKSEIFDDQFSVERPDGSNFTLKIRSTKLEDSAMYFCASSRAVSNQPQHFGDGTRLSIL.

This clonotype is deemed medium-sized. CDR3 DNA: TGTGCCAGCTCACCACTGGGACAGACTACTGCCAAAAACATTCAGTACTTC. It encodes CASSPLGQTTAKNIQYF. The genes are TRBV18 and TRBJ2-4; 7 nucleotides match TRBD1. The CDR3 is made up of 17 amino acids. Germline CDR1 reads KGHSH; CDR2 reads LQKENI. Trimming cost V 1 base and J 1 base; bases outside gene matches: 7.

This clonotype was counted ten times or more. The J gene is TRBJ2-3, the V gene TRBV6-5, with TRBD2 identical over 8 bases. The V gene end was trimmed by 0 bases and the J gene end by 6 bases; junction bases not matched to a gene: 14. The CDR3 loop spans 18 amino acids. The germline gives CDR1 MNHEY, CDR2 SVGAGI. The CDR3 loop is CASSYSGQERERGDTQYF. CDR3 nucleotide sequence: TGTGCCAGCAGTTACTCGGGTCAGGAGCGGGAGAGGGGTGATACGCAGTATTTT.